This T cell receptor (beta chain) is drawn from a study of T-cell reconstitution after alpha-beta-depleted transplantation in children. Study observations and caveats: Reportedly, only several hundred clones from non-depleted graft cells drove alpha-beta T-cell counts at about two months.

A remark on this clonotype: Antigen specificity is unknown.

Unique molecular identifiers were used in preparing the TCRbeta library. Via MiXCR, TCRdb re-called the PCR reads, giving one row per CDR3 protein. The sample shows 900,000 or so distinct CDR3 sequences, approximately 15% of them seen only once. The CDR3 sequence is 17 residues long. Germline-derived CDR1 and CDR2 are KGHSY and FQNENV. Trimming removed 1 base from V and 0 bases from J; junction bases left unmatched: 7. The chain has TRBV16 and TRBJ1-2; 8 nucleotides line up with TRBD1. This TCR was sampled from a male patient under 18 who had a stem cell transplant for acute lymphoblastic leukemia, so the T cells may come from the graft donor. The specimen was PBMCs, mostly from graft donor cells, collected 360 days after TCRalphabeta/CD19-depleted stem cell transplant. The CDR3: CASSQLGTGGPNYGYTF. The CDR3 nucleotides are TGTGCCAGCAGCCAATTAGGCACAGGGGGACCTAACTATGGCTACACCTTC.